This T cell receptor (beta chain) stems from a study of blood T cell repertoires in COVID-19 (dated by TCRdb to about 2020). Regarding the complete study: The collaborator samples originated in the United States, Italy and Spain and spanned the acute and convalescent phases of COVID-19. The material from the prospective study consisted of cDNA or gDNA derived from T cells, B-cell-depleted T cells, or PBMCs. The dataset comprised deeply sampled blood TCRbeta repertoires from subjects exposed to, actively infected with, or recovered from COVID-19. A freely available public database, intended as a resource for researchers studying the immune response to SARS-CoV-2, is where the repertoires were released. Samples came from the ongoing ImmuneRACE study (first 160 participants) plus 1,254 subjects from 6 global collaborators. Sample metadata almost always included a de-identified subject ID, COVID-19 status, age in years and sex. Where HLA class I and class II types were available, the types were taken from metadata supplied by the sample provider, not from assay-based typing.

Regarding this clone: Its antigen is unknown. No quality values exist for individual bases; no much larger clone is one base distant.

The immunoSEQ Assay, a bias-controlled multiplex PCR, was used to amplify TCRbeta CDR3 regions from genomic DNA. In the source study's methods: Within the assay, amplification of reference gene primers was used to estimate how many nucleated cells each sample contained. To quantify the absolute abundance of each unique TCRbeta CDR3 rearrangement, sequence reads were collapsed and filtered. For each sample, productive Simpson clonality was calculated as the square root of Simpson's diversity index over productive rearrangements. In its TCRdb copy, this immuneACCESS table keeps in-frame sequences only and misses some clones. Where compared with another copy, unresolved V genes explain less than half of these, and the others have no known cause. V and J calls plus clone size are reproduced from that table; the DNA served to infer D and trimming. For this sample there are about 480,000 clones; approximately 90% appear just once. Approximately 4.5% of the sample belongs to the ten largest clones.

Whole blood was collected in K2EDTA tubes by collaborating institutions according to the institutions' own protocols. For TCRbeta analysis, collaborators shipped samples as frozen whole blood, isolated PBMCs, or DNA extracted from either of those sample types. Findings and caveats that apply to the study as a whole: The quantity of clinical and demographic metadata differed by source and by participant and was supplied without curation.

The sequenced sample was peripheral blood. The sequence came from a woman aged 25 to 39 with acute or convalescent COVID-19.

The DNA reads TGTGCCAGCAGCCCCCGGACAGGGGAGGGTCAGCCCCAGCATTTT. This translates into CASSPRTGEGQPQHF. The rearranged chain carries TRBV3-1 (or the pseudogene TRBV3-2) and TRBJ1-5, with 9 central nucleotides matching TRBD1. The CDR3 goes from the cysteine to the phenylalanine over 15 residues. This entry keeps only the CDR3 DNA: 45 bases, framed from base 1. The CDR1 and CDR2 encoded by the germline V gene (reference sequence) are LGHDT and YNNKEL. At the junction V is shortened by 4 bases and J by 6 bases; bases outside the gene matches: 7.